One and the same sample provided the 19 T cell receptor beta chains below, sequenced in a study of cytomegalovirus exposure and HLA in healthy donors. 60 Vbeta and 13 Jbeta primers were used in PCR. Profiled with immunoSEQ multiplex PCR; TCRdb holds only in-frame clones, not every one. The sample lists 150,000 to 200,000 clones; 77% were seen once. Source material: PBMCs. Receptors originate from a woman in her thirties in good health and CMV-seropositive.

The CDR3 sequence: CAISGTSGSTDTQYF. CDR3 nucleotides: TGTGCCATCAGTGGGACTAGCGGGAGCACAGATACGCAGTATTTT. The chain couples TRBV10-3 to TRBJ2-3, with 11 bases aligning to TRBD2. J lost 0 bases, V lost 4 bases, and 0 bases had no gene match. CDR1 ENHRY and CDR2 SYGVKD come from the germline V gene. This CDR3 spans 15 amino acids.

The rearrangement joins TRBV6-5 to TRBJ2-7, with 7 bases fitting TRBD2. The CDR3 sequence is 15 residues long. V lost 6 bases, J lost 5 bases, and 13 bases stayed unmatched. The germline CDR1 and CDR2 sequences are MNHEY and SVGAGI. This CDR3 reads CASSWRRETGHEQYF. The CDR3, as DNA: TGTGCCAGCAGCTGGAGGCGGGAGACGGGGCACGAGCAGTACTTC.

CDR3 loop: CASSEWAGSGYTF. The CDR3 coding sequence is TGTGCCAGCAGTGAATGGGCAGGCTCTGGCTACACCTTC. The gene calls are TRBV2 and TRBJ1-2; no clear D. V lost 2 bases, J lost 7 bases, and 11 bases lay in between. Per the germline V gene, CDR1 is SNHLY and CDR2 is FYNNEI. The CDR3 has 13 residues.

The chain couples TRBV5-4 to TRBJ1-1, with D perhaps TRBD1 (5 bases). Trimming cost V 4 bases and J 0 bases, with 10 bases left between them. This CDR3 comprises 14 residues. The V gene's germline CDR1 is SGHNT and CDR2 YYREEE (reference sequence). CDR3 amino acids: CASSRDSLNTEAFF. The CDR3, as DNA: TGTGCCAGCAGCCGTGACAGCTTGAACACTGAAGCTTTCTTT.

The V and J genes are TRBV7-9 and TRBJ2-7; D remains unclear. Germline V lookup: CDR1 SEHNR, CDR2 FQNEAQ (reference sequence). Trimming stripped 0 bases from V and 0 bases from J, with 9 bases between. The length of the CDR3 is 15 residues. CDR3 sequence reads: CASSLAGPSSYEQYF. DNA for the CDR3: TGTGCCAGCAGCTTAGCGGGCCCCTCCTCCTACGAGCAGTACTTC.

The chain has TRBV28 and TRBJ1-4; 10 positions agree with TRBD1. This CDR3 region has 15 residues. Germline V gene sequence: CDR1 MDHEN, CDR2 SYDVKM. The J segment lost 7 bases and the V segment lost 4 bases, leaving 6 bases of the junction unmatched. CDR3 sequence (DNA): TGTGCCAGCAGTTCCGGCGGGACAGGGGTTGAAAAACTGTTTTTT. Translating it yields CASSSGGTGVEKLFF.

This rearrangement joins TRBV27 to TRBJ2-2; weak D call: TRBD2 (6 bases). Germline V gene lookup returns CDR1 MNHEY and CDR2 SMNVEV (reference sequence). Trimming cost V 2 bases and J 4 bases, with 11 bases left between them. The CDR3 length is 15 residues. CDR3 loop: CASSLRLESTGELFF. The CDR3 coding sequence is TGTGCCAGCAGTTTACGACTAGAGTCCACCGGGGAGCTGTTTTTT.

This clone was counted a single time. The rearrangement links TRBV7-3 to TRBJ2-1; TRBD2 aligns across 14 bases. CDR1 is SGHTA and CDR2 is FQGTGA in the germline V gene. The CDR3 consists of 15 residues. V shed 5 bases and J 6 bases; nucleotides not matched to a gene: 3. CDR3 coding DNA: TGTGCCAGCAGCACCGGACTAGCGGGAGGCAATGAGCAGTTCTTC. Its protein is CASSTGLAGGNEQFF.

This clone was recorded only once. CDR3: CASSLVGGSHGYTF. The CDR3 coding sequence is TGTGCCAGCAGCTTGGTAGGAGGGTCCCATGGCTACACCTTC. The chain uses TRBV5-6 and TRBJ1-2; D uncertain. CDR3 size: 14 residues. CDR1 is SGHDT and CDR2 is YYEEEE in the germline V gene. The V gene lost 0 bases and the J gene lost 6 bases, with 12 bases spanning the gap.

This clone was seen once. The chain couples TRBV5-1 to TRBJ2-1, with 11 nucleotides matching TRBD2. The V and J ends lost 0 bases and 8 bases, in that order; junction bases with no gene match: 10. Germline CDR1 reads SGHRS; CDR2 reads YFSETQ. This CDR3 has 17 amino acids. CDR3 residues: CASSLEVSGRVLHEQFF. CDR3 nucleotide sequence: TGCGCCAGCAGCTTGGAGGTTAGCGGGAGGGTACTGCATGAGCAGTTCTTC.

This rearrangement joins TRBV2 to TRBJ2-7; D ambiguous. Germline-derived CDR1 and CDR2 are SNHLY and FYNNEI. Trimming cost V 1 base and J 0 bases, with 10 bases left between them. The CDR3 has 15 amino acids. The DNA of the CDR3 is TGTGCCAGCAGTGAAGTATTTTCGGGCTCCTACGAGCAGTACTTC. Translated: CASSEVFSGSYEQYF.

This rearrangement joins TRBV4-1 to TRBJ1-4; TRBD1 matches at 7 bases. This CDR3 contains 16 residues. V dropped 2 bases and J dropped 5; count of bases not matched to a gene: 8. CDR1 is MGHRA, CDR2 YSYEKL, per germline. As DNA, the CDR3 is TGCGCCAGCAGCCAACAAGGGACAGCGCAGAATGAAAAACTGTTTTTT. Translating it yields CASSQQGTAQNEKLFF.

This chain joins TRBV28 and TRBJ1-5, with 8 bases fitting TRBD1. V lost 3 bases, J lost 7 bases, and 8 bases stayed unmatched. The germline CDR1 and CDR2 sequences are MDHEN and SYDVKM. The CDR3 is 15 residues long. The CDR3 spells CASSFNRRGQQPQHF. CDR3 in DNA: TGTGCCAGCAGTTTTAACCGCAGGGGGCAACAGCCCCAGCATTTT.

This clone was recorded a few times. The chain links TRBV5-3 to TRBJ2-7; 8 bases line up with TRBD2. TRBV5-3 is known as an ORF, though its function is uncertain. J was trimmed by 3 bases and V by 3 bases; bases with no gene match: 11. The CDR3 is made up of 16 amino acids. As DNA, the CDR3 is TGTGCCAGAAGCTGTCCGGAGACTAGCGCCATCTACGAGCAGTACTTC. It translates to CARSCPETSAIYEQYF.

The rearrangement links TRBV5-4 to TRBJ2-5; 8 nucleotides agree with TRBD1. The CDR3 totals 14 residues. Germline V gives CDR1 SGHNT, CDR2 YYREEE (reference sequence). V dropped 0 bases and J dropped 8; count of bases not matched to a gene: 6. CDR3 DNA sequence: TGTGCCAGCAGCTTGGATCAGGGGGCGAATACCCAGTACTTC. Protein: CASSLDQGANTQYF.

The chain employs TRBV6-5 and TRBJ2-7; no clear D gene. Trimming cost V 0 bases and J 5 bases, with 11 bases left between them. The CDR3 length is 14 residues. In germline, CDR1 is MNHEY, CDR2 SVGAGI. CDR3 bases: TGTGCCAGCAGTTACTCCAGAGTCGACAACGAGCAGTACTTC. This translates into CASSYSRVDNEQYF.

The rearrangement links TRBV11-2 to TRBJ1-1, with TRBD1 as a possible D gene (6 bases). Deletions cut 3 bases from V and 0 bases from J, with 11 bases between. Germline V gives CDR1 SGHAT, CDR2 FQNNGV. The CDR3 sequence is 15 residues long. CDR3 sequence: CASSFGRGLNTEAFF. The CDR3, as DNA: TGTGCCAGCAGCTTTGGCAGGGGCCTGAACACTGAAGCTTTCTTT.

This chain joins TRBV5-1 and TRBJ2-1; maybe TRBD2 (6 bases). The CDR3 consists of 16 residues. The V and J ends lost 0 bases and 1 base respectively, with 11 bases between them. CDR1 is SGHRS, CDR2 YFSETQ, per germline. The CDR3 reads CASSLVSGSSYNEQFF. The CDR3 DNA is TGCGCCAGCAGCTTGGTATCCGGGAGTTCCTACAATGAGCAGTTCTTC.

The chain couples TRBV6-1 to TRBJ2-7; the match to TRBD2 covers 12 bases. The CDR3 runs 14 residues. Per germline, CDR1 MNHNS and CDR2 SASEGT. Trimming at V came to 10 bases and at J to 6 bases, leaving 10 bases not matched to a gene. CDR3 coding DNA: TGTGCCACACGGACTAGCGGGGAGGGATCCGAGCAGTACTTC. This gives the protein CATRTSGEGSEQYF.